The T cell receptor beta chain described here comes from a study of blood T cell repertoires in COVID-19. Adults between roughly 18 and 89 years of age took part from 24 US areas. A PCR-confirmed or clinician-diagnosed COVID-19 case had contacted exposed participants within 2 weeks of entry. Germline CDR1 is PRHDT and CDR2 is FYEKMQ (reference sequence). With V trimmed by 2 bases and J by 6 bases, 12 bases remained unmatched. This CDR3 is built from 16 residues. Generated by immunoSEQ multiplex PCR, the TCRdb table keeps only in-frame clones and is missing some. Of approximately 150,000 clones detected, around 90% appear once; the ten largest clones hold approximately 3.8%.

The chain recombines TRBV13 with TRBJ2-7; 8 positions agree with TRBD2. The specimen sequenced was PBMCs or T cells enriched from blood (not recorded which). This clonotype originated in a woman between 40 and 55 years old who had been exposed to COVID-19. The CDR3 DNA follows: TGTGCCAGCAGCTTATATCCGGGACTAGAGAACGGCGAGCAGTACTTC. Its translation: CASSLYPGLENGEQYF.